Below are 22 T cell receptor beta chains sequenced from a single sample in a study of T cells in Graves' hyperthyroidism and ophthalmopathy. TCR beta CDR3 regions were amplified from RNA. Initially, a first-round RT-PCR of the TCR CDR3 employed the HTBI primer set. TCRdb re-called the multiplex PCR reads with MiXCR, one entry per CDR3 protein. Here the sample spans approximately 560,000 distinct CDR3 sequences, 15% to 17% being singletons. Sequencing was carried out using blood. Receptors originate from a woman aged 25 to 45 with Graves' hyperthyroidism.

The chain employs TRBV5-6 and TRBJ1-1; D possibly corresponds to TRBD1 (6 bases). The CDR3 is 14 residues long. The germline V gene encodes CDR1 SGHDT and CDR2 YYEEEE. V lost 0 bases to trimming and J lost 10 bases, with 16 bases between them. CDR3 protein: CASSLGQARGVAFF. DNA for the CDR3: TGTGCCAGCAGCTTGGGGCAGGCTAGGGGGGTAGCTTTCTTT.

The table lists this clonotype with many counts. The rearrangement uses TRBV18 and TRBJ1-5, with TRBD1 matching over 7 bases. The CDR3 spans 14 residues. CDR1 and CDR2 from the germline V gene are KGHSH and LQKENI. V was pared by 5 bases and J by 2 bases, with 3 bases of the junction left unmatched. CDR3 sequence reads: CASSRQGRNQPQHF. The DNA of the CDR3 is TGTGCCAGCTCAAGACAGGGTCGCAATCAGCCCCAGCATTTT.

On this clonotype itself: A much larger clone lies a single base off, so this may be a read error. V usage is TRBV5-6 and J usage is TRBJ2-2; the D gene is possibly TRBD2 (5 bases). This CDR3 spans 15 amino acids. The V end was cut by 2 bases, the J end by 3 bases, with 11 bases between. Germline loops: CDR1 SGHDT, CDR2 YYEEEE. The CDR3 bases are TGTGCCAGCAGCTTTGGCCGGACTGACACCGGGGAGCTGTTTTTT. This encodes CASSFGRTDTGELFF.

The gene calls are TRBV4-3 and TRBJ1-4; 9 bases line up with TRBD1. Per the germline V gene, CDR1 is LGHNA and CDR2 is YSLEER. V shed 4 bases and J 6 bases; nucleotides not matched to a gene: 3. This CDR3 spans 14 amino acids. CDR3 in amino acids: CASSPRQGDEKLFF. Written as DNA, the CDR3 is TGCGCCAGCAGCCCGAGACAGGGGGATGAAAAACTGTTTTTT.

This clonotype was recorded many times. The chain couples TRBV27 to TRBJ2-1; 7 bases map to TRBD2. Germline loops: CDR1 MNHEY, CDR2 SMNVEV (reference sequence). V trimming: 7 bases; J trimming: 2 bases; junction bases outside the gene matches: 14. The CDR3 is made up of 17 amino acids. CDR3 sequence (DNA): TGTGCCAGCATTTCGACCAGGGAGGGAGTCACCTACAATGAGCAGTTCTTC. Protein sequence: CASISTREGVTYNEQFF.

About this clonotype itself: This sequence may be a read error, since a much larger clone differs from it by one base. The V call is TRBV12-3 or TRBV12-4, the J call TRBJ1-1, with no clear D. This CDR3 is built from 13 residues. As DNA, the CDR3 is TGTGCCAGCAGTTTAGTCCCGAACACTGAAGCTTCCTTT. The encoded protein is CASSLVPNTEASF.

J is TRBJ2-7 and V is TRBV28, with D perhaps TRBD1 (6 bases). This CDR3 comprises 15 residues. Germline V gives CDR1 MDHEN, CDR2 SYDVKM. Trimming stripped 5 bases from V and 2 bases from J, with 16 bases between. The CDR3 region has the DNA TGTGCCAGCAGTAGGACAGAATACATAACCTACGAGCAGTACTTC. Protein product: CASSRTEYITYEQYF.

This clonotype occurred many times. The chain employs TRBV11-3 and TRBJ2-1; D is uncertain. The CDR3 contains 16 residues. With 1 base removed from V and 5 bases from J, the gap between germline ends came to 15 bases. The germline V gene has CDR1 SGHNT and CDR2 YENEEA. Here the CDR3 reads CASSLGTGFSDNEQFF. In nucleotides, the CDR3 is TGTGCCAGCAGCTTAGGGACGGGTTTTAGTGACAATGAGCAGTTCTTC.

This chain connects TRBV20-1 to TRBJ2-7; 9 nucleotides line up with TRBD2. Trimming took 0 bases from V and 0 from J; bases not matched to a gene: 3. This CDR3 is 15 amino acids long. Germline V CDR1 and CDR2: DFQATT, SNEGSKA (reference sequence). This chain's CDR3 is CSARDLAGLSYEQYF. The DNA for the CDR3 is TGCAGTGCTAGAGATCTAGCGGGGCTCTCCTACGAGCAGTACTTC.

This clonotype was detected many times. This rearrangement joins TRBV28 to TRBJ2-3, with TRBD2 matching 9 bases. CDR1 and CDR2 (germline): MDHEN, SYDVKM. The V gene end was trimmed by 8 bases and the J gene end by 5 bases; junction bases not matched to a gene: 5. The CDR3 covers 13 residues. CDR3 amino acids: CASRGTSRDTQYF. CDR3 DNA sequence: TGTGCCAGCCGTGGGACTAGCCGAGATACGCAGTATTTT.

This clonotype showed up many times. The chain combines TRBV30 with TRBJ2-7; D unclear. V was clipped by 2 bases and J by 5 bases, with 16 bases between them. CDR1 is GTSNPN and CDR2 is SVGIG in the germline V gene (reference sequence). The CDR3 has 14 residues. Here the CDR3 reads CAWSKAPTRNEQYF. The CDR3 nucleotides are TGTGCCTGGAGTAAGGCCCCTACTCGGAACGAGCAGTACTTC.

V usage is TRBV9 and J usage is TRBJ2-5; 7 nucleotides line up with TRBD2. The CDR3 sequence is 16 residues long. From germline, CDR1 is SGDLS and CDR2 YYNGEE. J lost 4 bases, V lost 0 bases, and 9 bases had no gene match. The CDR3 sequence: CASSVGVVLAGETQYF. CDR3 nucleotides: TGTGCCAGCAGCGTAGGGGTGGTTTTAGCGGGAGAGACCCAGTACTTC.

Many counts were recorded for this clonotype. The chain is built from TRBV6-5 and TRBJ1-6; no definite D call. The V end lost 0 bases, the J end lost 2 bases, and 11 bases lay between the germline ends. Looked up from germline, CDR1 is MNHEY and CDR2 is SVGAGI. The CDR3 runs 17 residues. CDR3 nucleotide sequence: TGTGCCAGCAGTTACTCGTTTAGGGTGACCTATAATTCACCCCTCCACTTT. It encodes CASSYSFRVTYNSPLHF.

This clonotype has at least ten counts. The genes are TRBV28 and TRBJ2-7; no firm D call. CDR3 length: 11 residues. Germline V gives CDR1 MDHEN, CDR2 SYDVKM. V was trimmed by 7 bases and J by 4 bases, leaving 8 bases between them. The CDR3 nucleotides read TGTGCCAGCATCTCAGCTTACGAGCAGTACTTC. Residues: CASISAYEQYF. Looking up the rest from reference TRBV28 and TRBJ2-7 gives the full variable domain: DVKVTQSSRYLVKRTGEKVFLECVQDMDHENMFWYRQDPGLGLRLIYFSYDVKMKEKGDIPEGYSVSREKKERFSLILESASTNQTSMYLCASISAYEQYFGPGTRLTVT.

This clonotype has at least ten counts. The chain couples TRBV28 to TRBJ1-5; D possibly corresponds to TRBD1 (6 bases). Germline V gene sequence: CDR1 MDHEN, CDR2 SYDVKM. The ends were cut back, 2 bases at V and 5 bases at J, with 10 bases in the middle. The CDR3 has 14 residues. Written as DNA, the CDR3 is TGTGCCAGCAGTTTAAGGACAGCTTATCAGCCCCAGCATTTT. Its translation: CASSLRTAYQPQHF.

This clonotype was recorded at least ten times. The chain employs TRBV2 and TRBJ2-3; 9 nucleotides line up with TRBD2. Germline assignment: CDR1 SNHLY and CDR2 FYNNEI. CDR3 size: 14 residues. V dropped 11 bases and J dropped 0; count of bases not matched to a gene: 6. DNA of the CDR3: TGTGCCTCCAAGCGGGGGGCGAGCACAGATACGCAGTATTTT. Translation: CASKRGASTDTQYF.

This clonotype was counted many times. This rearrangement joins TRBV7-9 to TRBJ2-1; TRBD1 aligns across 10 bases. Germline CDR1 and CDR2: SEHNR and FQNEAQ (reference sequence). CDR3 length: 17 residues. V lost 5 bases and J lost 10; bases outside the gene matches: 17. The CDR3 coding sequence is TGTGCCAGCAGCCAACACTCCTCGGGACAGGGGACGGGCGAGCAGTTCTTC. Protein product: CASSQHSSGQGTGEQFF.

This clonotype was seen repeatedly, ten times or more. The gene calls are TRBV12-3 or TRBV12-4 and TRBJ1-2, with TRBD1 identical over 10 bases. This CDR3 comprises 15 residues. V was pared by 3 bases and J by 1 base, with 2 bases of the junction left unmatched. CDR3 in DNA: TGTGCCAGCAGTTTGGGGACAGGGGTTAACTATGGCTACACCTTC. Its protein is CASSLGTGVNYGYTF.

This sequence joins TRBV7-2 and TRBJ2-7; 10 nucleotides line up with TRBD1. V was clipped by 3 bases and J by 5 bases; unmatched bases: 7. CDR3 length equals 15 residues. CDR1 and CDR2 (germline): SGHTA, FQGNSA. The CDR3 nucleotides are TGTGCCAGCAGCTTGGGAGGGACAGGGGCAGACGAGCAGTACTTC. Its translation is CASSLGGTGADEQYF.

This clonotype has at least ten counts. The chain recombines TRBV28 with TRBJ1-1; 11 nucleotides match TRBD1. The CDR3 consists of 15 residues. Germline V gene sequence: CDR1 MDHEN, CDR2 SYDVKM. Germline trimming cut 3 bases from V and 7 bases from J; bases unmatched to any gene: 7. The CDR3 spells CASSLIGQGADEAFF. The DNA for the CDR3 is TGTGCCAGCAGTTTGATAGGACAGGGGGCGGATGAAGCTTTCTTT.

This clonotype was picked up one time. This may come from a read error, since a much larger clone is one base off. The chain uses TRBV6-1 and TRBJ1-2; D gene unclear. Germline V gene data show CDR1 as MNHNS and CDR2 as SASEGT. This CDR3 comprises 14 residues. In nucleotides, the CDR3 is TGTGACACCCTAGTCGCCGAGGGTCGGCATGGCTACACCTTC. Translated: CDTLVAEGRHGYTF.

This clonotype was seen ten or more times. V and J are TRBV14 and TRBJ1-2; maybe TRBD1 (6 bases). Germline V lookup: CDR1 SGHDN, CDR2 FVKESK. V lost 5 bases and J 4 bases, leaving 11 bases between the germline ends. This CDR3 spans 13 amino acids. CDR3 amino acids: CASSTGAGYGYTF. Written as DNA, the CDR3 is TGTGCCAGCAGCACGGGGGCAGGCTATGGCTACACCTTC.